This T cell receptor beta chain stems from a study of blood T cells in healthy people across ages (dated by TCRdb to between 2014 and 2017). Looking at the study overall: In model experiments, template switching captured roughly one uniquely barcoded TCR beta cDNA molecule for every two T cells. The study measured age-related changes in TCR beta repertoire diversity using deep sequencing normalized with unique cDNA molecular identifiers. The donors were split into four age groups: young (average around 16 years), middle-aged (about 40), aged (roughly 68) and long-lived (under 85). To avoid experimental bias, donors of different ages were randomly spread across the sequencing lanes. For two donors (one aged 18 to 30 and one aged 80 or older), the study analyzed two additional independent replicas of 1 million unique cDNA reads from the same blood draw. General findings and caveats noted by the study authors: Observed TCR beta diversity correlated strongly with the percentage of naive T cells measured by flow cytometry. Observed TCR beta diversity per million T cells fell roughly linearly with age, and a significant reduction was already apparent by age about 38. Compared with the aged group, the long-lived group had more naive CD4+ T cells, fewer expanded clones and increased TCR diversity, a pattern suggesting age selection. Estimates of total diversity from one million sequenced T cells were regarded as lower bounds and underestimates. Because profiling used bulk unsorted PBMCs, naive and antigen-experienced compartments could not be compared conclusively. Donor CMV infection status was unknown, potentially confounding age-related changes in expanded clonotypes.

From the germline V gene (reference sequence), CDR1 is DFQATT and CDR2 is SNEGSKA. The CDR3 goes from the cysteine to the phenylalanine over 15 residues. Just the 45-base CDR3 DNA is kept, in frame starting at base 1. Cut back by 0 bases and 0 bases, the V and J ends lie 8 bases apart. As regards this clonotype: Its antigen target is currently unknown. Base qualities were left out, and no much larger clone turns up one base away.

To prepare the library, 5' RACE was applied. Sequencing instrument: Illumina HiSeq 2500. A second roughly 6 to 11 cycle PCR used a sample-barcoded 5' primer and a J-beta primer mix. Each TCR beta cDNA molecule received a unique molecular identifier from a template-switch 5' adaptor carrying 12 random nucleotides. Each sample yielded at least 2.5 million CDR3-containing paired-end reads. First-strand cDNA synthesis was performed from all RNA using the Mint cDNA synthesis kit, with priming by a TRBC-specific oligonucleotide. All cDNA was treated with uracil-DNA glycosylase and then went through a first 18-cycle PCR with the universal primers M1SS and BC2_uni_R. The paper's processing steps were these. Each sample was normalized by randomly selecting 1 million high-quality reads, each carrying a distinct molecular identifier. Reads with shared molecular identifiers were discarded instead of being binned into consensus sequences. MiTCR, with a Q25 quality threshold and the strictest error-elimination algorithm, was used for CDR3 identification, clonotype clustering and error correction. A nonparametric unseen species model with Euler transformation was used to estimate lower-bound total TCR beta diversity. The public reads were run again by TCRdb, first through fastp at Q25 and then through MiXCR, and only productive beta chains were kept. Rows with a matching CDR3 protein are joined into one entry that keeps the most common DNA and genes. The V and J calls and clone size come from TCRdb's table, not from the authors' own analysis. Recorded for this sample are about 1.4 million distinct CDR3 sequences; roughly 59% of them occurred a single time. Roughly 7% of the sample rests with the top ten.

Systemically healthy Caucasian individuals from Russia, some 40 in total and aged about 6 to 95 years, were included as donors. Approximately 10 milliliters of peripheral blood were collected from each donor into EDTA-treated Vacutainer tubes. PBMCs were isolated by Ficoll-Paque density-gradient centrifugation, with at least 6 million obtained per sample. Trizol reagent was used to extract total RNA from the PBMCs, yielding at least 6 micrograms per sample. The percentages of naive CD45RAhigh/CD27high T cells were determined by flow cytometry on a PBMC aliquot from every donor. Source material: blood. Rearrangement joined TRBV20-1 to TRBJ1-4; a tentative D call is TRBD1 (5 bases match). This receptor was obtained from a man aged 18-30 years in good health. The CDR3 region reads CSARDRVATNEKLFF. Here is the DNA: TGCAGTGCTAGAGACAGGGTTGCAACTAATGAAAAACTGTTTTTT.